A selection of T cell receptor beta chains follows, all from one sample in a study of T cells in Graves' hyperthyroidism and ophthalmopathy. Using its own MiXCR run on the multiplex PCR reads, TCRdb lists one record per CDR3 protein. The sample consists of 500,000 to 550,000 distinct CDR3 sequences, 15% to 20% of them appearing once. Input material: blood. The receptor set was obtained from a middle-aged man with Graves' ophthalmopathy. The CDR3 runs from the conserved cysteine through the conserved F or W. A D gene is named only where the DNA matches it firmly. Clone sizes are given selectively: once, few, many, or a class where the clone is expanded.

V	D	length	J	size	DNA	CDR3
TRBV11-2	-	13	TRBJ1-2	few	TGTGCCAGCAGCTTTTGGGCCGGCTATGGCTACACCTTC	CASSFWAGYGYTF
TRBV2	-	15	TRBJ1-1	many	TGTGCCAGCAGTGAATTTAGGCAGGCGAACACTGAAGCTTTCTTT	CASSEFRQANTEAFF
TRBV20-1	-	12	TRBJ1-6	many	TGCAGCTGCGGCGGGGGGGGTTCACCCCTCCACTTT	CSCGGGGSPLHF
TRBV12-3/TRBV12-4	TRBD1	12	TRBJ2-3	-	TGTGCCAGCAGTAGAGGGACAGGGCCCCAGTATTTT	CASSRGTGPQYF
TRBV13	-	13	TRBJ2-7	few	TGTGCCAGCAGCTTATTAGGACTCAACGAGCAGTACTTC	CASSLLGLNEQYF
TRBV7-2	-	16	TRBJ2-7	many	TGTGCCAGCAGCCTACAGGGGAGGGGGGTTGGAAACGAGCAGTACTTC	CASSLQGRGVGNEQYF
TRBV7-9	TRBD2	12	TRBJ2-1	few	TGTGCCAGCAGCTCGCGGGAGTCTGAGCAGTTCTTC	CASSSRESEQFF
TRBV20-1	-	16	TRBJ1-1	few	TGCAGTGCAAAAAATCAAAATCTGGGGTTGGGGACTGAAGCTTTCTTT	CSAKNQNLGLGTEAFF
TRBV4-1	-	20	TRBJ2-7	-	TGCGCCAGCAGCCCAAGACTTCTGGGAAGCGGGGACAGCTACTCCTACGAGCAGTACTTC	CASSPRLLGSGDSYSYEQYF
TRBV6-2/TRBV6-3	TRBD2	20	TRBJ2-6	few	TGTGCCAGCAGTTCGACTAGCGGGAGCTGGGGAGCAATGGGGGCCAACGTCCTGACTTTC	CASSSTSGSWGAMGANVLTF
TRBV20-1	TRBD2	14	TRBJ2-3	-	TGCAGTGCTGGGCCTGGCGGGAGTACAGATACGCAGTATTTT	CSAGPGGSTDTQYF
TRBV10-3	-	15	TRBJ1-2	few	TGTGCCATCAGTGAGGACAGCAAATATAACTATGGCTACACCTTC	CAISEDSKYNYGYTF
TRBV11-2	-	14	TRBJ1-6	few	TGTGCCAGCAGCTTAGCAGGGGATAATTCACCCCTCCACTTT	CASSLAGDNSPLHF
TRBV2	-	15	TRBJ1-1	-	TGTGCCAGCAGCCCACGCGGACTGAGGAACACTGAAGCTTTCTTT	CASSPRGLRNTEAFF
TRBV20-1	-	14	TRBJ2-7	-	TGCAGTGCTAGAGAGGCGGGGAGCTCCTACGAGCAGTACTTC	CSAREAGSSYEQYF
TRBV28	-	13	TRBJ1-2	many	TGTGCCAGCAGTTTATCAGGCGGATCTGGCTACACCTTC	CASSLSGGSGYTF
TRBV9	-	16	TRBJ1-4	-	TGTGCCAGCAGCCCACAAACCGGGACGGTTAATGAAAAACTGTTTTTT	CASSPQTGTVNEKLFF
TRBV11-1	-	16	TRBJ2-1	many	TGTGCCAGCAGCTTGAGTCCGGGACTCACTAACAATGAGCAGTTCTTC	CASSLSPGLTNNEQFF
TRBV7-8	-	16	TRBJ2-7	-	TGTGCCAGCAGCTTAGTTCGGGGGCTGAGCTCCTACGAGCAGTACTTC	CASSLVRGLSSYEQYF
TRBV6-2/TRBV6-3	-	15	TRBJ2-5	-	TGTGCCAGCGCTACGAGTACGTTTTTCGGTGAGACCCAGTACTTC	CASATSTFFGETQYF
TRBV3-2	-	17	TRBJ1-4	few	TGTGCCAGCAGCCTACCGGGACAGGGTATGACTAATGGAAAACTGTTTTTT	CASSLPGQGMTNGKLFF
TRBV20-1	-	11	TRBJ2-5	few	TGCAGTGCATTAACCGGGAACAGTAATTACTTC	CSALTGNSNYF
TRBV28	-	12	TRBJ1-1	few	TGTGCCAGCAGTTTAGTTTCCCGAGAAGCTTTCTTT	CASSLVSREAFF
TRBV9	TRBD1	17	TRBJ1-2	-	TGTGCCAGCAGCGTATCCCCCGGCGGACAGGGGGCTGATGGCTACACCTTC	CASSVSPGGQGADGYTF
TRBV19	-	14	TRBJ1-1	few	TGTGCCAGTAGTTATCCAGGATTGAACACTGAAGCTTTCTTT	CASSYPGLNTEAFF
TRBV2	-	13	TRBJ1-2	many	TGTGCCAGCACGCGGGGGGAGGACTATGGCTACACCTTC	CASTRGEDYGYTF
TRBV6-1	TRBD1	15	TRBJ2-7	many	TGTGCCAGCAGAGGAGGGACAGGCATCGCCTACGAGCAGTACTTC	CASRGGTGIAYEQYF
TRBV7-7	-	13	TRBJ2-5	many	TGTGCTAGCAGCCTCACAGGGCCAGAGACCCAGTACTTC	CASSLTGPETQYF
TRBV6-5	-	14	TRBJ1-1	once	TGTGCCAGCAGTTACCAGGGGCCAAACACTGAAGCTTTCTTT	CASSYQGPNTEAFF
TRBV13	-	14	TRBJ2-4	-	TGTGCCAGCAGCGGGGACTTAGCCAAAAACATTCAGTACTTC	CASSGDLAKNIQYF
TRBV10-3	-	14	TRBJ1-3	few	TGTGCCGTCCGAATTGGGGGATTCGGAAACACCATATATTTT	CAVRIGGFGNTIYF
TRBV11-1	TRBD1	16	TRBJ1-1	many	TGTGCCAGCAGCATCGGGACAGGGGTATCAGGTACTGAAGCTTTCTTT	CASSIGTGVSGTEAFF
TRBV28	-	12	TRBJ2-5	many	TGTGCCAGCACCGCTAACCTGGAGACCCAGTACTTC	CASTANLETQYF
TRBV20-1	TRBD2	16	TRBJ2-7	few	TGCAGTGCTAGAGATACTCCCCTAGCGGGGTCATACGAGCAGTACTTC	CSARDTPLAGSYEQYF
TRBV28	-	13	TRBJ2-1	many	TGTGCCAGCAGTTTAATAGTTGCGGGTGAGCAGTTCTTC	CASSLIVAGEQFF
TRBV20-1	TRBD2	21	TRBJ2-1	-	TGCAGTGCTAGGGCTTACAGTACCGGGACTAGCGGGAGGGCCTCCTACAATGAGCAGTTCTTC	CSARAYSTGTSGRASYNEQFF
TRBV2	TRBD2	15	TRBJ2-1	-	TGTGCCAGCAGTCCGGGACTAGTGGGACACAATGAGCAGTTCTTC	CASSPGLVGHNEQFF
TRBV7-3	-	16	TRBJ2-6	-	TGTGCCAGCAGCTTAAGCGTGGGGTCTGGGGCCAACGTCCTGACTTTC	CASSLSVGSGANVLTF
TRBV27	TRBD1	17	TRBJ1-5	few	TGTGCCAGCAGTCTGACAGGGGGTACGGGCCTCAATCAGCCCCAGCATTTT	CASSLTGGTGLNQPQHF
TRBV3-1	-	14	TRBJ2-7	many	TGTGCCAGCAGCCAAGGAGGTAGGCGGGGCGAGCAGTACTTC	CASSQGGRRGEQYF
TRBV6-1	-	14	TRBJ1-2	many	TGTGCCAGCACAAGACGGGACGGGCTCTATGGCTACACCTTC	CASTRRDGLYGYTF
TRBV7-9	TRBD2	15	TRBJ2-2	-	TGTGCCAGCAGTAGGAGGGCTAGCGGATCCGGGGAGCTGTTTTTT	CASSRRASGSGELFF
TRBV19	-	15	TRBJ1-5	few	TGTGCCAGCTCCTATGGGCCGTCTAGCAATCAGCCCCAGCATTTT	CASSYGPSSNQPQHF
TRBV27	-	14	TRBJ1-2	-	TGTGCCACCCGGACCGGGACGGCTAACTATGGCTACACCTTC	CATRTGTANYGYTF
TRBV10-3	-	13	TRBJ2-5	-	TGTGCCATCAGTGGGGGGCGCGAAGAGACCCAGTACTTC	CAISGGREETQYF
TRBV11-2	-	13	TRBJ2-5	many	TGTGCCAGCAGCTTAGCAGGGTTTAGAACCCAGTACTTC	CASSLAGFRTQYF
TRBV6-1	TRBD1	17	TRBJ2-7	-	TGTGCCAGCACCCAAAGGACAGGGGGCGTTGGGGAATACGAGCAGTACTTC	CASTQRTGGVGEYEQYF